The 9 T cell receptor beta chains presented below share a single source sample, sequenced in a study of blood T cell repertoires in COVID-19. Assay: immunoSEQ multiplex PCR; the TCRdb copy retains only in-frame clones and omits some. Among about 200,000 clones listed, around 84% were seen once. Material: peripheral blood. Receptors were obtained from a man aged 55 to 70 with acute or convalescent COVID-19.

This clone was seen more than once but under ten times. The chain uses TRBV30 and TRBJ1-6, with TRBD1 matching over 10 bases. J was trimmed by 10 bases and V by 7 bases; bases with no gene match: 7. Germline loops: CDR1 GTSNPN, CDR2 SVGIG (reference sequence). The CDR3 contains 13 residues. CDR3 in DNA: TGTGCCTCCGACGACAGGGGGCAGTCACCCCTCCACTTT. It encodes CASDDRGQSPLHF.

The chain combines TRBV7-6 with TRBJ2-5; D perhaps matches TRBD1 (6 bases). V was cut by 5 bases and J by 0 bases, with 13 bases left in between. Germline-derived CDR1 and CDR2 are SGHVS and FNYEAQ. The CDR3 covers 15 residues. CDR3 DNA: TGTGCCAGCAGCCCCGTCCAGGGGAACCAAGAGACCCAGTACTTC. As protein: CASSPVQGNQETQYF.

V is TRBV3-1 (or the pseudogene TRBV3-2) and J is TRBJ1-6; D unclear. The CDR3 runs to 18 residues. Per germline, CDR1 LGHDT and CDR2 YNNKEL (reference sequence). Trimming took 1 base from V and 3 from J, leaving 16 bases between them. CDR3 loop: CASSQANVHSRYNSPLHF. The CDR3 coding sequence is TGTGCCAGCAGCCAAGCCAACGTCCACAGCCGCTATAATTCACCCCTCCACTTT.

The rearrangement links TRBV7-5 to TRBJ2-5; TRBD2 was called by the table and not checked on the DNA. TRBV7-5 is given as a pseudogene. The CDR3 totals 16 residues. CDR3 loop: CARSFPSGGTQETQYF. As DNA, the CDR3 is TGTGCCAGAAGCTTCCCTAGCGGGGGGACCCAAGAGACCCAGTACTTC.

The V and J genes are TRBV3-1 (or the pseudogene TRBV3-2) and TRBJ1-2; D may be TRBD1 (6 bases). Trimming removed 1 base at V and 3 bases at J, with 15 bases between. Germline lookup yields CDR1 LGHDT and CDR2 YNNKEL (reference sequence). The CDR3 totals 16 residues. CDR3 in amino acids: CASSQARGGAYYGYTF. The CDR3 DNA sequence: TGTGCCAGCAGCCAAGCTCGGGGGGGGGCGTACTATGGCTACACCTTC.

The chain employs TRBV6-2 or TRBV6-3 and TRBJ2-7, with a possible D match to TRBD2 (6 bases). Germline V lookup: CDR1 MNHEY, CDR2 SVGEGT. CDR3 length equals 17 residues. Trimming removed 4 bases at V and 0 bases at J, with 19 bases between. Here the CDR3 DNA reads TGTGCCAGCAGTTCGACTTCCCGGGACTGGCCCTCCTACGAGCAGTACTTC. It yields the protein CASSSTSRDWPSYEQYF.

The chain links TRBV21-1 to TRBJ1-3. TRBV21-1 is a pseudogene segment. This CDR3 has 13 amino acids. CDR3 DNA sequence: TGTGCCAGCAGCACCGCGTCCGGAAACACCATATATTTT. This gives the protein CASSTASGNTIYF.

J is TRBJ2-7 and V is TRBV5-1; D is unresolved. This CDR3 is built from 14 residues. The germline V gene encodes CDR1 SGHRS and CDR2 YFSETQ. Trimming removed 0 bases from V and 3 bases from J, with 10 bases in between. CDR3 bases: TGCGCCAGCAGCTTGGTCACAGCTAACTACGAGCAGTACTTC. It specifies CASSLVTANYEQYF. The variable domain in full, with the rest retrieved from reference TRBV5-1 and TRBJ2-7, is KAGVTQTPRYLIKTRGQQVTLSCSPISGHRSVSWYQQTPGQGLQFLFEYFSETQRNKGNFPGRFSGRQFSNSRSEMNVSTLELGDSALYLCASSLVTANYEQYFGPGTRLTVT.

As to this clone: The germline gene is not matched at one end of the junction; a read error may be the cause. V usage is TRBV29-1 and J usage is TRBJ1-1, with 7 bases aligning to TRBD1. CDR3 length equals 9 residues. Germline V CDR1 and CDR2: SQVTM, ANQGSEA. The CDR3 reads CSVGQGGDF. In DNA form, the CDR3 reads TGCAGCGTTGGACAGGGTGGCGACTTT. Looking up the rest from reference TRBV29-1 and TRBJ1-1 gives the full variable domain: SAVISQKPSRDICQRGTSLTIQCQVDSQVTMMFWYRQQPGQSLTLIATANQGSEATYESGFVIDKFPISRPNLTFSTLTVSNMSPEDSSIYLCSVGQGGDFGQGTRLTVV.